Sequencing of this TCR beta chain was carried out in a study of T cells in localized non-small cell lung cancer. The data were produced by immunoSEQ multiplex PCR, yet TCRdb's version contains in-frame clones alone and is incomplete. The sample consists of 130,000 or so clones, 70% to 90% of them appearing once. CDR1 is SNHLY, CDR2 FYNNEI, per germline. The V and J ends lost 8 bases and 7 bases, in that order; junction bases with no gene match: 12. This CDR3 is built from 16 residues. The sequencing here drew on peripheral blood, taken before any cancer treatment. The chain joins TRBV2 to TRBJ1-5, with 12 bases identical to TRBD1. This receptor was identified in a female donor older than 55 with stage I lung adenocarcinoma. CDR3 loop: CASGTGTGGLRQPQHF. The DNA of the CDR3 is TGTGCCAGCGGGACCGGGACAGGGGGCTTAAGGCAGCCCCAGCATTTT.